The T cell receptor (beta chain) under discussion was sequenced for a study of T cell changes during pregnancy in multiple sclerosis. The assay was immunoSEQ multiplex PCR, and TCRdb's table has in-frame clones only and misses some. The sample yields tens of thousands of clones, roughly 96% seen once. This sequence was found in a female donor with multiple sclerosis, enrolled in a pregnancy study. The sequencing here drew on peripheral blood, taken in the second trimester of pregnancy.

The CDR3: CASSRDRGVDGYTF. The CDR3, as DNA: TGTGCCAGCAGCCGAGACAGGGGCGTGGATGGCTACACCTTC. This chain uses TRBV6-5 with TRBJ1-2; 8 bases align to TRBD1. V shed 6 bases, J shed 6 bases, and the junction held 9 bases outside the gene matches. This CDR3 is built from 14 residues. Germline CDR1 reads MNHEY; CDR2 reads SVGAGI.